One and the same sample provided the 4 T cell receptor beta chains below, sequenced in a study of CD8+CD57+ T cells in acquired aplastic anemia. An expansion of CD8+CD57+ cells by flow cytometry had been shown in patients chosen for sequencing. The template used for profiling TCR beta VDJ and CDR3 was genomic DNA. TCRdb re-analysed the reads in MiXCR, keeping a single row per CDR3 protein. The repertoire holds around 150,000 distinct CDR3 sequences, with less than 50% as singletons. Sequencing input: sorted CD4+, CD8+, or CD8+CD57+ T cells (not recorded which) from PBMCs. The origin of the receptors is a human donor with aplastic anemia.

This clonotype was found many times. This may arise from a read error, as a much more abundant clone is one base away. The chain is built from TRBV24-1 and TRBJ2-5; unclear D gene. The CDR3 has 13 amino acids. The germline gives CDR1 KGHDR, CDR2 SFDVKD. The CDR3 is CATNRRVLETQCF. In nucleotides, the CDR3 is TGTGCCACCAATCGACGGGTTTTAGAGACCCAGTGCTTC.

This clonotype was seen a few times. The V and J genes are TRBV27 and TRBJ2-5, with D possibly being TRBD2 (6 bases). Germline assignment: CDR1 MNHEY and CDR2 SMNVEV (reference sequence). The CDR3 spans 13 residues. V was pared by 4 bases and J by 5 bases, with 11 bases between. The CDR3 DNA reads as TGTGCCAGCAGTTCAACGAGCGGGGAGACCCAGTACTTC. It is translated as CASSSTSGETQYF.

This clonotype appeared many times. The chain links TRBV2 to TRBJ2-1, with TRBD2 as a possible D gene (6 bases). The CDR3 has 13 amino acids. Deletions cut 0 bases from V and 7 bases from J, with 7 bases between. Germline V gene data show CDR1 as SNHLY and CDR2 as FYNNEI. The CDR3 DNA is TGTGCCAGCAGTGAAGCGCGGGGAAATGAGCAGTTCTTC. Encoded protein: CASSEARGNEQFF.

The chain has TRBV11-2 and TRBJ2-3; TRBD1 is a possible D gene (7 bases). Germline values: CDR1 SGHAT, CDR2 FQNNGV. The CDR3 runs 16 residues. V gave up 4 bases and J gave up 0 bases, with 14 bases separating them. This CDR3 is CASSSRQGGSTDTQYF. In nucleotides, the CDR3 is TGTGCCAGCAGCTCCAGACAGGGAGGAAGCACAGATACGCAGTATTTT. The whole variable domain, remainder taken from reference TRBV11-2 and TRBJ2-3, is EAGVAQSPRYKIIEKRQSVAFWCNPISGHATLYWYQQILGQGPKLLIQFQNNGVVDDSQLPKDRFSAERLKGVDSTLKIQPAKLEDSAVYLCASSSRQGGSTDTQYFGPGTRLTVL.